This T cell receptor beta chain was sequenced in a study of cytomegalovirus exposure and HLA in healthy donors. As for the study in general: Membership in the Caucasian-associated ancestry cluster was found for 81% of nearly 400 genotyped donors. General study points: In a later analysis, at a false discovery rate of 0.05, fewer than 20,000 TCR beta sequences were associated with HLA alleles. Prior analysis indicated that the majority of TCR beta V segments exhibited productivity approximately 87% or approximately 30% of the time. Relative to the roughly 690-donor mean, N-insertions were reportedly fewer in an Asian-associated ancestry cluster in a later analysis.

PCR amplification relied on 60 Vbeta primers (plus 13 Jbeta primers). Data came from immunoSEQ multiplex PCR; TCRdb stores just in-frame clones and leaves some out. The sample table includes roughly 50,000 clones. Germline CDR1 MNHNS, CDR2 SASEGT. The V end lost 4 bases, the J end lost 7 bases, and 14 bases lay between the germline ends. The CDR3 covers 15 residues. As for this clone: The antigen is unknown.

This receptor was obtained from a woman in her sixties or seventies in good health and CMV-seropositive. The sample was PBMCs. The genes are TRBV6-1 and TRBJ1-6; tentatively, D is TRBD1 (6 bases). The CDR3 spells CASSARTAENSPLHF. As DNA, the CDR3 is TGTGCCAGCAGTGCCAGGACAGCTGAAAATTCACCCCTCCACTTT.